A selection of T cell receptor beta chains follows, all from one sample in a study of blood T cell repertoires in COVID-19. The protocol was immunoSEQ multiplex PCR, while the TCRdb copy is restricted to in-frame clones and leaves out a portion. The repertoire holds just over 90,000 clones, with 80% as singletons. Sequencing was performed on peripheral blood. These receptor sequences come from a human donor in a cohort sampled during active COVID-19. Both conserved end residues are part of each CDR3. The D gene is left open where the match is weak. Only part of the rows carry a size: once, few, many, or a class if the clone is expanded.

V	D	size	J	length	CDR3	DNA
TRBV27	.	.	TRBJ1-2	14	CASSSATANYGYTF	TGTGCCAGCAGTTCCGCAACAGCTAACTATGGCTACACCTTC
TRBV5-1	.	few	TRBJ1-2	14	CASSLEGGSTGYTF	TGCGCCAGCAGCTTGGAGGGGGGGAGTACTGGCTACACCTTC
TRBV27	TRBD1	.	TRBJ1-2	16	CASRTETGYRGGGYTF	TGTGCCAGCAGAACTGAGACGGGTTACAGGGGGGGTGGCTACACCTTC
TRBV19	TRBD1	.	TRBJ1-6	15	CASSMRDRVNSPLHF	TGTGCCAGTAGTATGCGGGACAGGGTCAATTCACCCCTCCACTTT
TRBV5-1	TRBD2	.	TRBJ2-1	15	CASSVPSGSYNEQFF	TGCGCCAGCAGTGTTCCTAGCGGGAGTTACAATGAGCAGTTCTTC
TRBV19	.	.	TRBJ2-4	15	CASSRTDLAKNIQYF	TGTGCCAGTAGCCGGACAGATCTAGCCAAAAACATTCAGTACTTC
TRBV20-1	TRBD1	.	TRBJ1-6	16	CSASLRGQSVLSPLHF	TGCAGTGCTAGTCTTAGGGGGCAATCAGTTCTTTCACCCCTCCACTTT
TRBV9	TRBD1	.	TRBJ1-5	14	CASSGQGQDQPQHF	TGTGCCAGCAGCGGACAGGGGCAGGATCAGCCCCAGCATTTT
TRBV19	.	.	TRBJ2-5	15	CASSNRPGAATTQYF	TGTGCCAGTAGTAACCGTCCGGGAGCCGCTACGACCCAGTACTTC
TRBV20-1	.	.	TRBJ2-6	16	CSASEQGISGANVLTF	TGCAGTGCTAGTGAACAGGGAATCTCTGGGGCCAACGTCCTGACTTTC
TRBV27	TRBD1	many	TRBJ2-1	12	CASGGQYNEQFF	TGTGCCAGCGGGGGACAGTACAATGAGCAGTTCTTC
TRBV7-3	TRBD1	.	TRBJ2-1	15	CASSLSGQGRNEQFF	TGTGCCAGCAGCTTGTCGGGACAGGGAAGGAATGAGCAGTTCTTC
TRBV6-6	TRBD2	.	TRBJ2-7	17	CASSPSESSGRSYEQYF	TGTGCCAGCAGTCCCAGCGAGTCAAGCGGGAGGTCCTACGAGCAGTACTTC
TRBV5-1	TRBD1	.	TRBJ2-1	15	CASSRQGASYNEQFF	TGCGCCAGCAGCCGACAGGGGGCATCCTACAATGAGCAGTTCTTC
TRBV5-1	.	.	TRBJ2-7	15	CASSLGRGVVEEQYF	TGCGCCAGCAGCTTGGGCAGGGGGGTCGTTGAGGAGCAGTACTTC
TRBV28	.	.	TRBJ1-1	14	CASSSTRVGTEAFF	TGTGCCAGCAGTTCCACGAGGGTTGGTACTGAAGCTTTCTTT
TRBV5-1	.	.	TRBJ1-4	14	CASSLGGLGEKLFF	TGCGCCAGCAGCTTGGGGGGGCTCGGTGAAAAACTGTTTTTT
TRBV30	.	.	TRBJ1-1	12	CAWSVMNTEAFF	TGTGCCTGGAGTGTCATGAACACTGAAGCTTTCTTT
TRBV18	.	.	TRBJ1-2	13	CASSPAPRLGYTF	TGTGCCAGCTCACCAGCCCCCCGGTTAGGCTACACCTTC
TRBV24-1	.	.	TRBJ1-2	15	CATSDSQRGVTGYTF	TGTGCCACCAGTGATTCCCAACGGGGGGTTACCGGCTACACCTTC
TRBV3-1/TRBV3-2	TRBD1	.	TRBJ1-1	14	CASSQGGTALRAFF	TGTGCCAGCAGCCAAGGTGGGACAGCCCTTCGGGCTTTCTTT
TRBV2	.	once	TRBJ2-7	14	CASTHGGVTYEQYF	TGTGCCAGCACCCATGGAGGAGTAACCTACGAGCAGTACTTC
TRBV5-1	.	once	TRBJ2-7	15	CASSAEEASGGEQYF	TGCGCCAGCAGCGCGGAGGAAGCGTCAGGTGGCGAGCAGTACTTC
TRBV6-2/TRBV6-3	TRBD2	.	TRBJ2-4	17	CASSRGTSGRSKNIQYF	TGTGCCAGCAGCCGCGGGACTAGCGGGAGGTCCAAAAACATTCAGTACTTC
TRBV9	TRBD2	.	TRBJ2-1	14	CASSVGSSGSSKFF	TGTGCCAGCAGCGTAGGAAGTAGCGGGAGTAGTAAGTTCTTC
TRBV6-5	TRBD1	.	TRBJ1-1	14	CASSYGQGVTEAFF	TGTGCCAGCAGTTACGGACAGGGGGTCACTGAAGCTTTCTTT
TRBV9	.	.	TRBJ1-2	13	CASSVTGTSGYTF	TGTGCCAGCAGCGTGACAGGTACTAGTGGCTACACCTTC